These 14 T cell receptor beta chains came from one sample sequenced in a study of T cells in localized non-small cell lung cancer. The repertoire was sequenced with immunoSEQ multiplex PCR; TCRdb's copy has only in-frame clones and lacks some. The table records roughly 3,400 clones, approximately 24% of them present only once. The sample was lung tumor tissue, taken before any cancer treatment. Every receptor here comes from a woman between 35 and 75 years old with stage I lung adenocarcinoma.

The chain links TRBV9 to TRBJ2-7; D is unresolved. The germline V gene encodes CDR1 SGDLS and CDR2 YYNGEE. The CDR3 length is 13 residues. Deletions cut 6 bases from V and 6 bases from J, with 16 bases between. DNA of the CDR3: TGTGCCAGCACCTTATTGGCAGGAGCCGAGCAGTACTTC. Its translation is CASTLLAGAEQYF.

The chain uses TRBV14 and TRBJ2-3, with D unresolved. Germline V CDR1 and CDR2: SGHDN, FVKESK. Trimming shortened V by 2 bases and J by 4 bases, and 7 bases separated the two germline ends. This CDR3 is built from 13 residues. Here the CDR3 reads CASSQNQADTQYF. The CDR3 DNA reads as TGTGCCAGCAGCCAAAACCAGGCAGATACGCAGTATTTT.

The rearrangement joins TRBV6-8 to TRBJ2-7; D is perhaps TRBD1 (5 bases). V was trimmed by 4 bases and J by 6 bases, leaving 13 bases between them. The CDR3 runs 13 residues. Germline CDR1 and CDR2: MNHGY and SAAAGT. In DNA, the CDR3 is TGTGCCAGCAGTTTATTAGGGGTGGGCGAGCAGTACTTC. This encodes CASSLLGVGEQYF.

This clone was seen a few times. The chain is built from TRBV11-3 and TRBJ2-5; 8 bases match TRBD1. The CDR3 length is 15 residues. Germline CDR1 SGHNT, CDR2 YENEEA. With 2 bases clipped from V and 4 bases from J, the junction kept 6 bases outside the gene matches. The CDR3 reads CASSLSAGGLETQYF. CDR3 bases: TGTGCCAGCAGCTTATCGGCAGGGGGCCTAGAGACCCAGTACTTC.

The table lists this clone with a few counts. CDR3 protein: CAIRQGASGYEQYF. DNA for the CDR3: TGTGCCATCAGGCAGGGGGCATCCGGGTACGAGCAGTACTTC. The chain combines TRBV6-8 with TRBJ2-7; 8 positions agree with TRBD1. Germline CDR1 and CDR2: MNHGY and SAAAGT. The V segment lost 10 bases and the J segment 4 bases; nucleotides outside the gene matches: 12. The length of the CDR3 is 14 residues.

This clone appeared a few times. The chain joins TRBV11-3 to TRBJ2-5; possible D gene TRBD2, 6 bases. V lost 5 bases to trimming and J lost 5 bases, with 15 bases between them. Germline CDR1 is SGHNT and CDR2 is YENEEA. The CDR3 loop spans 14 amino acids. In nucleotides, the CDR3 is TGTGCCAGCAGCGGGACGTCTCGGGGGGAGACCCAGTACTTC. Amino acid sequence: CASSGTSRGETQYF.

This clone was seen more than once but under ten times. The rearrangement links TRBV18 to TRBJ1-2, with unresolved D. Germline V lookup: CDR1 KGHSH, CDR2 LQKENI. The CDR3 totals 13 residues. V lost 1 base, J lost 8 bases, and 11 bases lay in between. In nucleotides, the CDR3 is TGTGCCAGCTCACCACTAAGGGAGGAGGGCTACACCTTC. This sequence encodes CASSPLREEGYTF.

This clone was picked up many times. The CDR3 loop reads CASSLVAGGPRNEQFF. Written as DNA, the CDR3 is TGTGCCAGCAGCTTAGTAGCGGGAGGGCCGAGAAATGAGCAGTTCTTC. V is TRBV11-3 and J is TRBJ2-1; 11 positions agree with TRBD2. This CDR3 is 16 amino acids long. CDR1 and CDR2 (germline): SGHNT, YENEEA. The V gene end was trimmed by 1 base and the J gene end by 7 bases; junction bases not matched to a gene: 6.

This clone was found a few times. The chain is built from TRBV19 and TRBJ1-4; D uncertain. The CDR3 covers 15 residues. V dropped 11 bases and J dropped 0 bases, with 16 bases sitting between them. Looked up from germline, CDR1 is LNHDA and CDR2 is SQIVND (reference sequence). CDR3 region: CAGSDGSATNEKLFF. The CDR3 region has the DNA TGTGCCGGCTCAGACGGCTCTGCAACTAATGAAAAACTGTTTTTT. The full variable domain, with the rest looked up from reference TRBV19 and TRBJ1-4, is DGGITQSPKYLFRKEGQNVTLSCEQNLNHDAMYWYRQDPGQGLRLIYYSQIVNDFQKGDIAEGYSVSREKKESFPLTVTSAQKNPTAFYLCAGSDGSATNEKLFFGSGTQLSVL.

This clone was counted a few times. V usage is TRBV9 and J usage is TRBJ2-7; D remains ambiguous. Trimming left V 5 bases short and J 3 bases short, with 9 bases between. Germline-derived CDR1 and CDR2 are SGDLS and YYNGEE. This CDR3 spans 12 amino acids. DNA for the CDR3: TGTGCCAGCAGTTACGCCGACTACGAGCAGTACTTC. Translating gives CASSYADYEQYF.

This clone rates as medium-sized (0.01 to 0.1%). The chain carries TRBV19 and TRBJ1-5; D uncertain. CDR3 size: 15 residues. V gave up 3 bases and J gave up 0 bases, with 9 bases separating them. CDR1 and CDR2 from the germline V gene are LNHDA and SQIVND (reference sequence). In DNA, the CDR3 is TGTGCCAGTAGTATTCGGGATTATAGCAATCAGCCCCAGCATTTT. Translated, it gives CASSIRDYSNQPQHF.

This clone is medium-sized in the sample. J is TRBJ2-1 and V is TRBV6-8; the match to TRBD2 covers 8 bases. The V gene end was trimmed by 8 bases and the J gene end by 5 bases; junction bases not matched to a gene: 14. CDR3 size: 16 residues. Germline lookup yields CDR1 MNHGY and CDR2 SAAAGT. For the CDR3, the DNA is TGTGCCAGCTACCAGCCGGGGGGGGCTCGCGACAATGAGCAGTTCTTC. Translated: CASYQPGGARDNEQFF.

CDR3 amino acids: CASSKTVGTEAFF. The CDR3 DNA is TGTGCCAGCAGCAAAACGGTCGGGACTGAAGCTTTCTTT. V usage is TRBV7-2 and J usage is TRBJ1-1; no clear D. Germline values: CDR1 SGHTA, CDR2 FQGNSA. CDR3 length: 13 amino acids. V was pared by 5 bases and J by 5 bases, with 12 bases between.

This clone has just a few counts. The chain employs TRBV11-3 and TRBJ1-5, with 8 bases identical to TRBD1. J lost 0 bases, V lost 6 bases, and 7 bases had no gene match. Per the germline V gene, CDR1 is SGHNT and CDR2 is YENEEA. The CDR3 extends over 16 amino acids. The CDR3 region is CASRFPGQGSNQPQHF. The CDR3 DNA follows: TGTGCCAGCAGATTCCCCGGACAGGGTAGCAATCAGCCCCAGCATTTT.